Presented here are 5 T cell receptor beta chains from one specimen sequenced in a study of OX40 agonist ivuxolimab in advanced cancers. Measured with immunoSEQ multiplex PCR; TCRdb has only the in-frame clones, and not every one. The sample consists of roughly 59,000 clones, around 92% of them appearing once. This sample comprised CD4+ or CD8+ T cells sorted from blood, obtained in a trial of the OX40 agonist ivuxolimab. These receptors all come from an adult with an advanced solid tumor such as melanoma, head and neck, liver or kidney cancer.

The V and J genes are TRBV6-5 and TRBJ2-1, with D possibly being TRBD1 (6 bases). Germline V gene lookup returns CDR1 MNHEY and CDR2 SVGAGI. V shed 7 bases and J shed 5 bases, with 12 bases lying between them. CDR3 length: 13 residues. The CDR3 is CASTFGQNNEQFF. The DNA of the CDR3 is TGTGCCAGCACCTTCGGACAGAACAATGAGCAGTTCTTC.

The chain links TRBV25-1 to TRBJ1-1; 7 nucleotides line up with TRBD1. The CDR3 sequence is 15 residues long. CDR1 and CDR2 from the germline V gene are MGHDK and SYGVNS. With 1 base clipped from V and 4 bases from J, the junction kept 6 bases outside the gene matches. As DNA, the CDR3 is TGTGCCAGCAGTGAATGGCAGGGGGAAAGCACTGAAGCTTTCTTT. Translation gives CASSEWQGESTEAFF.

This chain connects TRBV27 to TRBJ2-1, with TRBD2 identical over 13 bases. Trimming took 8 bases from V and 2 from J; bases not matched to a gene: 6. From germline, CDR1 is MNHEY and CDR2 SMNVEV (reference sequence). This CDR3 spans 16 amino acids. The CDR3 spells CASGTSGTGAYNEQFF. Written as DNA, the CDR3 is TGTGCCAGCGGGACTAGCGGGACGGGCGCCTACAATGAGCAGTTCTTC.

The chain employs TRBV4-1 and TRBJ1-1; D ambiguous. Looked up from germline, CDR1 is MGHRA and CDR2 is YSYEKL. The V end lost 6 bases, the J end lost 0 bases, and 8 bases lay between the germline ends. This CDR3 contains 13 residues. The DNA of the CDR3 is TGCGCCAGCAGACCACTAATGAACACTGAAGCTTTCTTT. This translates into CASRPLMNTEAFF.

The V and J genes are TRBV7-9 and TRBJ2-7; TRBD2 agrees at 7 bases. The CDR3 has 15 residues. The J segment lost 1 base and the V segment lost 8 bases, leaving 11 bases of the junction unmatched. Germline assignment: CDR1 SEHNR and CDR2 FQNEAQ (reference sequence). The CDR3 spells CASRNTSELSYEQYF. The CDR3 DNA is TGTGCCAGCCGAAATACTAGCGAATTATCCTACGAGCAGTACTTC.